This paragraph covers one TCR beta chain sequence. Its antigen remains unknown. The CDR3 sequence is 15 residues long. Per the germline V gene, CDR1 is LGHNA and CDR2 is YNFKEQ. The V gene end was trimmed by 4 bases and the J gene end by 5 bases; junction bases not matched to a gene: 7. Repertoires were generated with immunoSEQ multiplex PCR, while TCRdb's copy carries only in-frame clones and drops some. The table lists roughly 60,000 clones, around nine tenths of them singletons. These data are taken from a study of OX40 agonist ivuxolimab in advanced cancers. Study-wide findings and caveats: At doses 0.1 to 3.0 mg/kg, CD4+ and CD8+ clones expanded.

Sequenced here: CD4+ or CD8+ T cells sorted from blood, sampled in a trial of the OX40 agonist ivuxolimab. The clonotype originates from an adult with an advanced solid tumor such as melanoma, head and neck, liver or kidney cancer. The chain uses TRBV4-2 and TRBJ1-4, with 7 bases lining up with TRBD1. CDR3 sequence (DNA): TGTGCCAGCAGCCTGGCGGGACAGCGCAATGAAAAACTGTTTTTT. Translation: CASSLAGQRNEKLFF.